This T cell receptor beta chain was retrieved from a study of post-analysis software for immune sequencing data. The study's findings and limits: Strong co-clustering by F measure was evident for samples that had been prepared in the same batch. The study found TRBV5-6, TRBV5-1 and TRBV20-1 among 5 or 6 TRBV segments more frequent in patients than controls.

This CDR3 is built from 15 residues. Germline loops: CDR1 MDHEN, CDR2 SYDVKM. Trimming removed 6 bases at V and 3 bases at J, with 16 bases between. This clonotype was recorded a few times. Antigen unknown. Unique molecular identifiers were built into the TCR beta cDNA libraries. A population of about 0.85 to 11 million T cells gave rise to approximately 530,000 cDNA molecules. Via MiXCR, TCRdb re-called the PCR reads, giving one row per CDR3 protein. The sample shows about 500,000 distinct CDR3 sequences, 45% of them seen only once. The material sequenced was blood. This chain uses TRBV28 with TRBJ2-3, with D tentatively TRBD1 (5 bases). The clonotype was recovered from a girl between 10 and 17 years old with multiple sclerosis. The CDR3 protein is CASSLTEVKTDTQYF. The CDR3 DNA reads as TGTGCCAGCAGCTTGACAGAAGTTAAAACAGATACGCAGTATTTT.